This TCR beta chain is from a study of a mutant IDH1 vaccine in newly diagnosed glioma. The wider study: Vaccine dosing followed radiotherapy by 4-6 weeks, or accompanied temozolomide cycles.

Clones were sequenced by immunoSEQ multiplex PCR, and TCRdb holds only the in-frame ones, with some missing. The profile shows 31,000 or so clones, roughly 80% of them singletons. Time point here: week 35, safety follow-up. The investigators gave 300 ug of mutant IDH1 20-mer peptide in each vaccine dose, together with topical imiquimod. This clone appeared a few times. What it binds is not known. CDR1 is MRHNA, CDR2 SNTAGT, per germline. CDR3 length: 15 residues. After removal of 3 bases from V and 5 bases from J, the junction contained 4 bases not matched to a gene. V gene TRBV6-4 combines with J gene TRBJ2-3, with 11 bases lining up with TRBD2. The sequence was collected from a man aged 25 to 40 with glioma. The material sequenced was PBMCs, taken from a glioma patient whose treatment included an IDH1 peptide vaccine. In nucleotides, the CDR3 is TGTGCCAGCAGTGAAAAACTAGCGGGAGTAGATACGCAGTATTTT. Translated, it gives CASSEKLAGVDTQYF.